This passage covers 13 T cell receptor beta chains from one sample sequenced in a study of shared T cell receptors in the human thymus. Sequencing was performed with immunoSEQ multiplex PCR; in TCRdb, only in-frame clones are kept and a portion is missing. The repertoire holds under 450,000 clones, with approximately 95% as singletons. Material: thymocytes. The receptor source for this set is a human donor.

This sequence joins TRBV14 and TRBJ1-2, with unresolved D. Deletions cut 0 bases from V and 4 bases from J, with 12 bases between. The CDR3 runs to 15 residues. CDR1 is SGHDN, CDR2 FVKESK, per germline. The CDR3 DNA follows: TGTGCCAGCAGCCAAGATAGTAAGGGTCCCTATGGCTACACCTTC. It yields the protein CASSQDSKGPYGYTF.

The V and J genes are TRBV10-3 and TRBJ2-5; weak D call: TRBD2 (6 bases). TRBJ2-7 matches the DNA end more closely, so the J call is doubtful. The CDR3 runs 15 residues. From germline, CDR1 is ENHRY and CDR2 SYGVKD. The CDR3 loop reads CAIRGEWEVPYEQYF. Written as DNA, the CDR3 is TGTGCCATCAGGGGGGAGTGGGAGGTCCCCTACGAGCAGTACTTC.

The chain links TRBV27 to TRBJ2-5; D unresolved. Trimming stripped 4 bases from V and 4 bases from J, with 19 bases between. The CDR3 contains 16 residues. Germline CDR1 MNHEY, CDR2 SMNVEV (reference sequence). The CDR3 region is CASSSTARALAETQYF. The DNA of the CDR3 is TGTGCCAGCAGTTCAACCGCACGGGCCCTCGCAGAGACCCAGTACTTC.

This clone was seen more than once but under ten times. The J gene is TRBJ1-1, the V gene TRBV10-3; a weak D match, TRBD1 (6 bases). The CDR3 is made up of 15 amino acids. CDR1 and CDR2 (germline): ENHRY, SYGVKD. The V and J ends lost 6 bases and 8 bases respectively, with 22 bases between them. In nucleotides, the CDR3 is TGTGCCATCAGGTCGAACCTTGGGACACACAAAGAAGCTTTCTTT. As protein: CAIRSNLGTHKEAFF.

This chain uses TRBV5-6 with TRBJ1-2, with a possible D match to TRBD1 (6 bases). The CDR3 spans 12 residues. Per the germline V gene, CDR1 is SGHDT and CDR2 is YYEEEE. Trimming took 7 bases from V and 7 from J, leaving 14 bases between them. For the CDR3, the DNA is TGTGCCAGCGGCCCTGGGGGGGCTGGCTACACCTTC. Translation: CASGPGGAGYTF.

The V call is TRBV4-3, the J call TRBJ2-1; 9 bases match TRBD2. Per the germline V gene, CDR1 is LGHNA and CDR2 is YSLEER. CDR3 size: 17 residues. Germline trimming cut 3 bases from V and 3 bases from J; bases unmatched to any gene: 9. CDR3 in amino acids: CASSQGPPSGVYNEQFF. The CDR3 DNA is TGCGCCAGCAGCCAGGGACCTCCTAGCGGGGTCTACAATGAGCAGTTCTTC.

The chain employs TRBV27 and TRBJ2-1, with D maybe TRBD1 (6 bases). Germline V lookup: CDR1 MNHEY, CDR2 SMNVEV (reference sequence). The CDR3 totals 21 residues. The germline V and J ends were trimmed by 0 bases and 6 bases, with 30 bases remaining between them. This CDR3 is CASSLSKPGTTIGNSGNEQFF. In nucleotides, the CDR3 is TGTGCCAGCAGTTTATCCAAGCCCGGGACAACTATCGGGAACTCCGGCAATGAGCAGTTCTTC.

This clone was counted a single time. The chain uses TRBV28 and TRBJ2-7; tentatively, D is TRBD1 (5 bases). The germline V gene encodes CDR1 MDHEN and CDR2 SYDVKM. The CDR3 spans 12 residues. With 0 bases removed from V and 6 bases from J, the gap between germline ends came to 6 bases. CDR3 sequence (DNA): TGTGCCAGCAGTTTATGGGGGCCCGAGCAGTACTTC. Encoded protein: CASSLWGPEQYF.

The gene calls are TRBV5-1 and TRBJ1-1, with D possibly matching TRBD1 (5 bases). The CDR3 runs to 13 residues. Germline V CDR1 and CDR2: SGHRS, YFSETQ. V was cut by 3 bases and J by 7 bases, with 13 bases left in between. In nucleotides, the CDR3 is TGCGCCAGCAGCTCTACAGGATCAGGTGAAGCTTTCTTT. It specifies CASSSTGSGEAFF.

This clone was seen once. V and J are TRBV10-2 and TRBJ2-3; 7 bases map to TRBD1. CDR1 and CDR2 from the germline V gene are WSHSY and SAAADI. J lost 1 base, V lost 6 bases, and 10 bases had no gene match. The CDR3 extends over 16 amino acids. The CDR3 sequence is CASSSTRQGGTDTQYF. For the CDR3, the DNA is TGCGCCAGCAGCTCGACGCGACAGGGTGGCACAGATACGCAGTATTTT.

The chain joins TRBV23-1 to TRBJ1-5, with D perhaps TRBD1 (5 bases). TRBV23-1 is placed among ORFs of uncertain function. Deletions cut 4 bases from V and 5 bases from J, with 15 bases between. The CDR3 sequence is 15 residues long. The CDR3 loop is CASSRRDSEDQPQHF. In nucleotides, the CDR3 is TGCGCCAGCAGTCGTCGGGACTCAGAGGATCAGCCCCAGCATTTT.

The chain links TRBV7-9 to TRBJ2-7; D unclear. The V end was cut by 2 bases, the J end by 7 bases, with 24 bases between. Germline CDR1 and CDR2: SEHNR and FQNEAQ (reference sequence). The CDR3 is 17 amino acids. For the CDR3, the DNA is TGTGCCAGCAGCTTACTAGTAGTGCCCCTGGATCTAGGAGAGCAGTACTTC. Its translation: CASSLLVVPLDLGEQYF.

J is TRBJ2-5 and V is TRBV5-1, with no clear D. The better agreement between TRBJ2-7 and the DNA end casts doubt on the J call. CDR1 is SGHRS, CDR2 YFSETQ, per germline. The length of the CDR3 is 11 residues. Written as DNA, the CDR3 is TGCGCCAGCAGCTCGGGCTACGAGCAGTACTTC. Translating gives CASSSGYEQYF.